This T cell receptor beta chain is drawn from a study of shared clonotypes between healthy human individuals. The CDR3 spans 15 residues. CDR1 SGDLS and CDR2 YYNGEE come from the germline V gene. The V and J ends lost 0 bases and 2 bases, in that order; junction bases with no gene match: 5. Measured with immunoSEQ multiplex PCR; TCRdb has only the in-frame clones, and not every one. The repertoire holds approximately 980,000 clones, with approximately 80% as singletons. The chain combines TRBV9 with TRBJ2-7; 7 positions match TRBD1. Material for sequencing was memory CD4+ T cells sorted from blood. Subset noted: CD45RA-negative fraction. This TCR came from a man aged 18-30 years in good health. Here the CDR3 reads CASSVGGTEAYEQYF. In nucleotides, the CDR3 is TGTGCCAGCAGCGTAGGTGGGACAGAAGCCTACGAGCAGTACTTC.